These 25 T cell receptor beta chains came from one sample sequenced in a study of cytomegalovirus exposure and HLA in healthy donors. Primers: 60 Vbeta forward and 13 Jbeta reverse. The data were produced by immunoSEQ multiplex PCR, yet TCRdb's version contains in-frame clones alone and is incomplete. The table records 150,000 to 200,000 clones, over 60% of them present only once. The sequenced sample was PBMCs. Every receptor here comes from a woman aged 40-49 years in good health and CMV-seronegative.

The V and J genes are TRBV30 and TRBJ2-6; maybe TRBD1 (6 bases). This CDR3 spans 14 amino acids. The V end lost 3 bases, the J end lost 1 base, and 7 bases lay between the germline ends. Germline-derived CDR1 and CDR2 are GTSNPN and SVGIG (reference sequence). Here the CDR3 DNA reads TGTGCCTGGAGCCAGGGGTCTGGGGCCAACGTCCTGACTTTC. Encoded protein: CAWSQGSGANVLTF.

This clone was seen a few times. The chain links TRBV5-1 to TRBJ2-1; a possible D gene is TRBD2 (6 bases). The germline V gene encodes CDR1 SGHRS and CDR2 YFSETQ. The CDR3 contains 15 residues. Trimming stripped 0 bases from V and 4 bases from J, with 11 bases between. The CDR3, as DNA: TGCGCCAGCAGCTTGGACGGGAGAAGGTACAATGAGCAGTTCTTC. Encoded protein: CASSLDGRRYNEQFF.

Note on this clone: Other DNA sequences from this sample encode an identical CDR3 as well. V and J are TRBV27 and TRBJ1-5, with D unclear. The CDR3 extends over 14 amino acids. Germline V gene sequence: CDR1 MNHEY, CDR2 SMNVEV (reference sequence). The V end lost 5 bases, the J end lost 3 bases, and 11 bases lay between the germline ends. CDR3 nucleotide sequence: TGTGCCAGCAGTCCCTCAGAATCCAATCAGCCCCAGCATTTT. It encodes CASSPSESNQPQHF.

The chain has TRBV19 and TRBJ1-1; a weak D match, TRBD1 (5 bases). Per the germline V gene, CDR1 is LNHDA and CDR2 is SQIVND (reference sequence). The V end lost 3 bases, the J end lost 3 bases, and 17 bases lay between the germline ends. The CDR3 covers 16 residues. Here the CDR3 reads CASSIRQGIFHTEAFF. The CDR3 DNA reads TGTGCCAGTAGTATTCGGCAGGGTATTTTCCACACTGAAGCTTTCTTT.

CDR3 in DNA: TGTGCCAGCAGTCCACGCGCAGATACGCAGTATTTT. Encoded protein: CASSPRADTQYF. The rearrangement uses TRBV27 and TRBJ2-3; unclear D gene. The CDR3 sequence is 12 residues long. Germline V gene lookup returns CDR1 MNHEY and CDR2 SMNVEV (reference sequence). V was clipped by 5 bases and J by 4 bases, with 7 bases between them.

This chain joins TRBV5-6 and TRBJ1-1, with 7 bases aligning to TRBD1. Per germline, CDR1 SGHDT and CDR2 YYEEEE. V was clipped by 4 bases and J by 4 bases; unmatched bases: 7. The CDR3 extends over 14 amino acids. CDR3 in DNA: TGTGCCAGCAGCGTACAGGGGCGGCGCACTGAAGCTTTCTTT. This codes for CASSVQGRRTEAFF.

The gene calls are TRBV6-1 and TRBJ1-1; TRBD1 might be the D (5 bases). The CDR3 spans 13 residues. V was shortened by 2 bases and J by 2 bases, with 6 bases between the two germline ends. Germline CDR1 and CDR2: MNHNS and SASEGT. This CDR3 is CASSERGNTEAFF. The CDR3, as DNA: TGTGCCAGCAGTGAAAGGGGAAACACTGAAGCTTTCTTT.

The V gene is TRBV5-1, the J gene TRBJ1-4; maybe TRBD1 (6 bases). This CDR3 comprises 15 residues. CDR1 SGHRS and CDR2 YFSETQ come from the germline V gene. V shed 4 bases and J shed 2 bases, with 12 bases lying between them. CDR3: CASSGRTETNEKLFF. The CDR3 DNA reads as TGCGCCAGCAGCGGACGGACAGAGACTAATGAAAAACTGTTTTTT.

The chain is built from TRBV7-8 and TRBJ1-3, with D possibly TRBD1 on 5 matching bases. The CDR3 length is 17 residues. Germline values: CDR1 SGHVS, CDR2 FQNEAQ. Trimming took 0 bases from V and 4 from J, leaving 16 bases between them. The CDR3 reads CASSLATGLAGGNTIYF. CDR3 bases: TGTGCCAGCAGCTTAGCAACGGGGCTCGCGGGAGGAAACACCATATATTTT.

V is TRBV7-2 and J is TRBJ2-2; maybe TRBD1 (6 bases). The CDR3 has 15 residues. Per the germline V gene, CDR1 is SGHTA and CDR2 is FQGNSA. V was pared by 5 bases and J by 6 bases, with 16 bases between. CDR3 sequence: CASSAEAGVSGELFF. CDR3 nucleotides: TGTGCCAGCAGCGCAGAGGCAGGGGTATCCGGGGAGCTGTTTTTT.

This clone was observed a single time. The CDR3 DNA is TGTGCCAGCAGCTTAGCAGCGGGAGGGTCCTACGAGCAGTACGTC. The encoded protein is CASSLAAGGSYEQYV. The chain combines TRBV7-2 with TRBJ2-7; 10 bases line up with TRBD2. Germline CDR1 is SGHTA and CDR2 is FQGNSA. This CDR3 spans 15 amino acids. The junction had 0 bases not matched to a gene; V was cut back by 0 bases and J by 1 base.

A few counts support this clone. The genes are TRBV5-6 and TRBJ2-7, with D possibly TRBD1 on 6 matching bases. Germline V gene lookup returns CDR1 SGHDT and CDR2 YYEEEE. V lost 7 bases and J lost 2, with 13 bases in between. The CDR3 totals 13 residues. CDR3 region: CASDSRGTYEQYF. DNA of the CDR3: TGTGCCAGCGATTCCAGGGGAACCTACGAGCAGTACTTC.

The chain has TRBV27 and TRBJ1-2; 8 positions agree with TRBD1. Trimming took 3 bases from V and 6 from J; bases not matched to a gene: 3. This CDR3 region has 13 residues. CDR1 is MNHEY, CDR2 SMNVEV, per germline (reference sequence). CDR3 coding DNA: TGTGCCAGCAGTTTTTCAGGGGGCGATGGCTACACCTTC. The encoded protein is CASSFSGGDGYTF.

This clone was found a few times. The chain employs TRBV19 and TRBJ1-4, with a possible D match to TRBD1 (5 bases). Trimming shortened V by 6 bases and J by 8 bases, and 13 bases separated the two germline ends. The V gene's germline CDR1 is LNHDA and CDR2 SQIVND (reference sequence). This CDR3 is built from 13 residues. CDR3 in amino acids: CASSDQGGEKLFF. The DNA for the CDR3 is TGTGCCAGTAGCGACCAGGGTGGGGAAAAACTGTTTTTT.

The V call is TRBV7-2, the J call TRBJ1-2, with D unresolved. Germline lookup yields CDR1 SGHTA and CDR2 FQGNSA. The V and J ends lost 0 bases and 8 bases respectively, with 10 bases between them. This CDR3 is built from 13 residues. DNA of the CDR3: TGTGCCAGCAGCTTAGCGGGGTCGGGAGGCTACACCTTC. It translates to CASSLAGSGGYTF.

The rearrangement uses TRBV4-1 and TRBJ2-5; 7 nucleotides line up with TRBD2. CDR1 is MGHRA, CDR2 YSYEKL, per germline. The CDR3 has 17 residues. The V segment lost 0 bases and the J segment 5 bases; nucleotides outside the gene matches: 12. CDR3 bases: TGCGCCAGCAGCCAAGATCAATCGTCGGCGGGAGAGGAGACCCAGTACTTC. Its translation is CASSQDQSSAGEETQYF.

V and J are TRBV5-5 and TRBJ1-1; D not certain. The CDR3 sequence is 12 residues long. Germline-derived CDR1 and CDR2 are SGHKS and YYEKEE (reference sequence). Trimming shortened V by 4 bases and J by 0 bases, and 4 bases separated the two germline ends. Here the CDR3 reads CASSPMNTEAFF. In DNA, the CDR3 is TGTGCCAGCAGCCCCATGAACACTGAAGCTTTCTTT.

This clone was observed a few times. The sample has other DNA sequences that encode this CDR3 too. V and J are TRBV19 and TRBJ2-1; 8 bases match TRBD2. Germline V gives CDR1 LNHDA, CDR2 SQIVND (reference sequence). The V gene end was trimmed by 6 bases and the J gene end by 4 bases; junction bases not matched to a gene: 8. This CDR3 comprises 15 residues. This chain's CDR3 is CASSKNSGDYNEQFF. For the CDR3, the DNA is TGTGCCAGTAGCAAAAATAGCGGGGATTACAATGAGCAGTTCTTC. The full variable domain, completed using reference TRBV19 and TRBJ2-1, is DGGITQSPKYLFRKEGQNVTLSCEQNLNHDAMYWYRQDPGQGLRLIYYSQIVNDFQKGDIAEGYSVSREKKESFPLTVTSAQKNPTAFYLCASSKNSGDYNEQFFGPGTRLTVL.

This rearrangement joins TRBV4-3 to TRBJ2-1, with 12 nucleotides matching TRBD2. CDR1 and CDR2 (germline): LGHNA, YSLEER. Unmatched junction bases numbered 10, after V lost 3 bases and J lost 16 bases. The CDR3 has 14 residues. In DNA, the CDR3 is TGCGCCAGCAGCCAGACTAGCGGGAGTCCCCAGGGATTCTTC. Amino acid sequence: CASSQTSGSPQGFF.

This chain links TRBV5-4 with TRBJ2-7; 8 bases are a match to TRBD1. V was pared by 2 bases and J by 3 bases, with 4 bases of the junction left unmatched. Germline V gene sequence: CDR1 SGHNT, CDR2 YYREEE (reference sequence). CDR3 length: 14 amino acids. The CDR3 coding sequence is TGTGCCAGCAGCTTTGGAGACAGGGGCTACGAGCAGTACTTC. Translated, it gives CASSFGDRGYEQYF.

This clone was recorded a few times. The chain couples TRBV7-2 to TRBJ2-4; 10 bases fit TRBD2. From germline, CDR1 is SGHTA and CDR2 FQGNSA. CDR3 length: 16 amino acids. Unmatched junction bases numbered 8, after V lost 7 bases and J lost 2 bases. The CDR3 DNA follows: TGTGCCAGCACCTCAGCGGGAGGGCTTCCCAAAAACATTCAGTACTTC. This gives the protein CASTSAGGLPKNIQYF.

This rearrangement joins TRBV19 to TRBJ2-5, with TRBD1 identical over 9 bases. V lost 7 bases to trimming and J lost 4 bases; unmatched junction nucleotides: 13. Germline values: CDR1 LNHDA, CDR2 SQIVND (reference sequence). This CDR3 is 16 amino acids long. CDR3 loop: CASTPPRTGVSETQYF. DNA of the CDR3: TGTGCCAGTACCCCCCCTCGGACAGGGGTTTCAGAGACCCAGTACTTC. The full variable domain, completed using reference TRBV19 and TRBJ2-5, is DGGITQSPKYLFRKEGQNVTLSCEQNLNHDAMYWYRQDPGQGLRLIYYSQIVNDFQKGDIAEGYSVSREKKESFPLTVTSAQKNPTAFYLCASTPPRTGVSETQYFGPGTRLLVL.

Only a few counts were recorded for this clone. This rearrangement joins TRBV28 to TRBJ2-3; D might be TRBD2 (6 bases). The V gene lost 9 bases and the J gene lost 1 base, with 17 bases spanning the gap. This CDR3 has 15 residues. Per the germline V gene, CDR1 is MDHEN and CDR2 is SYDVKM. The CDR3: CASYNGGGGTDTQYF. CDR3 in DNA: TGTGCCAGTTACAATGGCGGCGGGGGCACAGATACGCAGTATTTT.

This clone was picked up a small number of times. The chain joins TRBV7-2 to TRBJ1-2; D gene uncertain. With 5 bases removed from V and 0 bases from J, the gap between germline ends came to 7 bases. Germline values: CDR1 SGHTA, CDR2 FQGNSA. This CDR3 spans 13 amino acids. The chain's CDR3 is CASSPAANYGYTF. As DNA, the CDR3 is TGTGCCAGCAGCCCCGCGGCTAACTATGGCTACACCTTC. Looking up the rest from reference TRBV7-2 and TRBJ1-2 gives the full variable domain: GAGVSQSPSNKVTEKGKDVELRCDPISGHTALYWYRQSLGQGLEFLIYFQGNSAPDKSGLPSDRFSAERTGGSVSTLTIQRTQQEDSAVYLCASSPAANYGYTFGSGTRLTVV.

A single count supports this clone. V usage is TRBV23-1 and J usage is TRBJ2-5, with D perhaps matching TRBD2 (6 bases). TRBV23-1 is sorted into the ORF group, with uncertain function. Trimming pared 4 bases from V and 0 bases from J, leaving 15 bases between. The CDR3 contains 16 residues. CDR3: CASSPCGVSYQETQYF. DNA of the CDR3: TGCGCCAGCAGTCCGTGCGGGGTTAGTTACCAAGAGACCCAGTACTTC.